This TCR beta chain was profiled in a study of CD8+CD57+ T cells in acquired aplastic anemia. For the study at large: On average, sorted CD4+ and CD8+ cells gave 3.2 ug of DNA. Study observations and caveats: Overlap between patients and controls comprised 25 to 30 CD8+ CDR3 sequences.

This clonotype was recorded at least ten times. Its specificity is unknown. Using genomic DNA as the template, TCR beta VDJ and CDR3 profiling was carried out. TCRdb processed the reads anew with MiXCR; each CDR3 protein has one entry. The sample has approximately 270,000 distinct CDR3 sequences, roughly three fifths seen once. Sequences were obtained from sorted CD4+, CD8+, or CD8+CD57+ T cells (not recorded which) from PBMCs. This receptor was obtained from a human donor with severe aplastic anemia or a healthy control (not recorded which).

The CDR3 DNA follows: TGTGCCAGTAGGGACTTGAAAACAGGGGGCAGGGGGAACACTGAAGCTTTCTTT. Its translation is CASRDLKTGGRGNTEAFF. The rearrangement links TRBV19 to TRBJ1-1, with 9 positions matching TRBD1. The CDR3 is 18 residues long. The J segment lost 1 base and the V segment lost 6 bases, leaving 15 bases of the junction unmatched. Per the germline V gene, CDR1 is LNHDA and CDR2 is SQIVND (reference sequence).